This TCR beta chain was sequenced for a study of a mutant IDH1 vaccine in newly diagnosed glioma. The wider study: Patients were started on vaccination 4-6 weeks after radiotherapy alone, or with temozolomide cycles.

V gave up 6 bases and J gave up 2 bases, with 8 bases separating them. The CDR3 is 13 residues long. Germline CDR1 reads SGHTA; CDR2 reads FQGTGA. Only in-frame clones appear in the TCRdb table, and some are missing; sequencing was by immunoSEQ multiplex PCR. Here the sample spans tens of thousands of clones, 65% to 90% being singletons. In the case of this clone: Its specificity is unknown.

Noted time point: week 35, safety follow-up. Vaccinated patients received 300 ug of mutant IDH1 20-mer peptide per dose, with topical imiquimod. This chain links TRBV7-3 with TRBJ1-5, with D hard to call. This TCR came from a woman aged 40 to 49 with glioma. Some clones in this sample may be carry-over from other donors' samples. This sample comprised PBMCs, obtained from a glioma patient whose treatment included an IDH1 peptide vaccine. The CDR3 region is CASSLDGNQPQHF. CDR3 nucleotide sequence: TGTGCCAGCAGTTTGGACGGCAATCAGCCCCAGCATTTT.